This T cell receptor (beta chain) was captured by sequencing in a study of neurological immune-mediated disorders. General study findings and limits: Whereas HTLV-1-associated myelopathy showed the most TCR clonal expansion, multiple sclerosis showed the least, with levels below those of healthy controls.

This clonotype was detected many times. Its antigen is still unknown. This CDR3 has 12 amino acids. Germline V gene data show CDR1 as DFQATT and CDR2 as SNEGSKA (reference sequence). Healthy controls consisted of blood bank volunteers in Maryland, USA. Libraries from sorted cells used about 950,000 T cells (CD4+ or CD8+). The making of cDNA relied on 5'RACE with 10-nucleotide random UMIs. TCRdb reanalysed the 5' RACE reads using MiXCR and keeps one entry per CDR3 protein. The sample gives 11,000 to 15,000 distinct CDR3 sequences, approximately 7.7% of which show up once; approximately 24% is in the top ten.

Sample: CD8+ T cells from blood. V is TRBV20-1 and J is TRBJ1-2; TRBD1 is a possible D gene (6 bases). The TCR sequence derives from a woman in her forties in good health. CDR3 sequence reads: CSTDRNPYGYTF. The CDR3 DNA follows: TGCAGCACGGACAGAAACCCCTATGGCTACACCTTC.